The 6 T cell receptor beta chains reported below all come from one sample, sequenced in a study of blood T cell repertoires in COVID-19 (dated by TCRdb to 2020 to 2021). To prepare the library, the immunoSEQ multiplex PCR assay was applied. TCRdb re-hosts the immuneACCESS table, in-frame sequences only. Its copies lack some clones; in the studies checked, an unresolved V gene accounts for under half of them, and the cause for the rest is not known. The sample data list some 99,000 clones, and 80% to 90% of these were observed just once. The leading ten clones occupy around 4% of the sample. The sequenced sample was peripheral blood. These receptor sequences come from a human donor with COVID-19, enrolled during active disease. The donor label of this sample is uncertain.

The genes are TRBV24-1 and TRBJ1-2, with D maybe TRBD1 (6 bases). The V gene's germline CDR1 is KGHDR and CDR2 SFDVKD. The ends were cut back, 6 bases at V and 4 bases at J, with 11 bases in the middle. This CDR3 region has 13 residues. CDR3 DNA: TGTGCCACCAGTCAAGGGGACACCTATGGCTACACCTTC. Amino acid sequence: CATSQGDTYGYTF.

The rearrangement links TRBV2 to TRBJ1-1; 7 positions match TRBD1. V was clipped by 9 bases and J by 4 bases; unmatched bases: 11. There are 14 residues in the CDR3. Germline V gives CDR1 SNHLY, CDR2 FYNNEI. CDR3 region: CASTGQGGATEAFF. For the CDR3, the DNA is TGTGCCAGTACCGGGCAGGGGGGTGCCACTGAAGCTTTCTTT. Complete variable domain (other parts from reference TRBV2 and TRBJ1-1): EPEVTQTPSHQVTQMGQEVILRCVPISNHLYFYWYRQILGQKVEFLVSFYNNEISEKSEIFDDQFSVERPDGSNFTLKIRSTKLEDSAMYFCASTGQGGATEAFFGQGTRLTVV.

This sequence joins TRBV24-1 and TRBJ1-2; D might be TRBD1 (6 bases). V lost 1 base to trimming and J lost 1 base, with 12 bases between them. Germline values: CDR1 KGHDR, CDR2 SFDVKD. CDR3 length equals 16 residues. CDR3 protein: CATSDLARDINYGYTF. CDR3 DNA: TGTGCCACCAGTGATTTAGCCCGGGACATTAACTATGGCTACACCTTC.

The chain has TRBV13 and TRBJ2-7; TRBD1 matches 7 bases. The V segment lost 2 bases and the J segment 3 bases; nucleotides outside the gene matches: 10. Per germline, CDR1 PRHDT and CDR2 FYEKMQ (reference sequence). The CDR3 has 16 amino acids. The CDR3 is CASSLTGIRQGYEQYF. The CDR3 DNA sequence: TGTGCCAGCAGCTTAACGGGAATAAGACAGGGCTACGAGCAGTACTTC.

This clone has only a few counts. This chain connects TRBV25-1 to TRBJ1-2; 8 positions agree with TRBD1. V lost 8 bases to trimming and J lost 5 bases; unmatched junction nucleotides: 4. The V gene's germline CDR1 is MGHDK and CDR2 SYGVNS. The CDR3 runs 12 residues. The CDR3 is CASYRTGYGYTF. The CDR3 region has the DNA TGTGCCAGCTACAGGACAGGGTATGGCTACACCTTC.

This sequence joins TRBV29-1 and TRBJ2-1; 10 bases match TRBD2. The CDR3 contains 14 residues. The germline V gene encodes CDR1 SQVTM and CDR2 ANQGSEA. V was clipped by 7 bases and J by 0 bases; unmatched bases: 3. The DNA for the CDR3 is TGCAGCGGGAGCGGGGGGGTCTCCTACAATGAGCAGTTCTTC. It is translated as CSGSGGVSYNEQFF.